This T cell receptor beta chain was retrieved from a study of T cells in Graves' hyperthyroidism and ophthalmopathy. The study's findings and limits: In blood, most of the thyroid clonotypes expanded above 0.001 were also present.

Using RNA transcripts as the source, TCR beta CDR3 regions were amplified. The primer set for the first-round RT-PCR of the TCR CDR3 was HTBI. TCRdb recomputed calls from the multiplex PCR reads with MiXCR, one row per CDR3 protein. The sample contains more than 35,000 distinct CDR3 sequences, approximately 50% of which appear only once. CDR3 length: 12 residues. From germline, CDR1 is SSHAT and CDR2 FNYEAQ (reference sequence). Concerning this clonotype itself: The antigen is unknown.

No progression to ophthalmopathy during 18 months of follow-up defined stable disease. Together with thyroid ultrasound, orbital computed tomography, serum thyroxine and TRAb, clinical symptoms were used for diagnoses. The sample comprised peripheral blood or thyroid tissue (not recorded which). The chain is built from TRBV7-7 and TRBJ1-4; 9 positions match TRBD1. The clonotype comes from a woman in her forties or fifties with Graves' hyperthyroidism. CDR3 amino acids: CATGTGMRKLFF. Here the CDR3 DNA reads TGTGCTACCGGGACAGGGATGCGAAAACTGTTTTTT. The variable domain in full, with the rest retrieved from reference TRBV7-7 and TRBJ1-4, is GAGVSQSPRYKVTKRGQDVTLRCDPISSHATLYWYQQALGQGPEFLTYFNYEAQPDKSGLPSDRFSAERPEGSISTLTIQRTEQRDSAMYRCATGTGMRKLFFGSGTQLSVL.